The clone carrying this T cell receptor (beta chain) was seen a handful of times. Its matching antigen is unknown. The TCR beta cDNA libraries contained unique molecular identifiers. It was from about 0.98 to 11 million T cells that around 500,000 cDNA molecules came. TCRdb fed the PCR reads into MiXCR, producing one record per CDR3 protein. Of hundreds of thousands of distinct CDR3 sequences listed, roughly 45% are singletons. The CDR3 extends over 15 amino acids. Germline-derived CDR1 and CDR2 are DFQATT and SNEGSKA (reference sequence). V was pared by 3 bases and J by 4 bases, with 9 bases of the junction left unmatched. This specimen comes from a study of post-analysis software for immune sequencing data. About the study: Clinical courses comprised relapsing-remitting, secondary progressive and progressive-relapsing multiple sclerosis. Whole-study results and caveats: Controls showed lower frequencies than patients for five TRBV segments, and TRBV5-6, TRBV5-1 and TRBV20-1 were among these. Controls had significantly higher normalized Chao1 diversity than multiple sclerosis patients. By F measure, strong co-clustering occurred among samples prepared in the same batch.

The chain carries TRBV20-1 and TRBJ2-7, with 10 bases fitting TRBD2. This TCR derives from a girl aged 10-17 years with multiple sclerosis. Material for sequencing was blood. The CDR3 loop is CSARSSGRPNYEQYF. The CDR3 nucleotides are TGCAGTGCTAGGAGTAGCGGGAGGCCGAATTACGAGCAGTACTTC.